The 19 T cell receptor beta chains presented below share a single source sample, sequenced in a study of T-cell reconstitution after alpha-beta-depleted transplantation in children. Preparation of the TCRbeta library used unique molecular identifiers. MiXCR, applied by TCRdb to the PCR reads, yields one record per CDR3 protein. The sample carries about 640,000 distinct CDR3 sequences, 16% recorded once. The source material was PBMCs from the stem cell graft donor, sampled from the stem cell graft. Source of these receptors: a human donor who donated a stem cell graft to a child with acute myeloid leukemia.

The chain couples TRBV9 to TRBJ2-1, with 9 bases fitting TRBD2. The trim removed 0 bases at V and 0 bases at J, leaving 10 bases unmatched. Per germline, CDR1 SGDLS and CDR2 YYNGEE. This CDR3 contains 19 residues. The CDR3 sequence: CASSVATRRAGGSYNEQFF. The CDR3 DNA follows: TGTGCCAGCAGCGTAGCTACGAGGCGAGCGGGGGGCTCCTACAATGAGCAGTTCTTC.

This clonotype was seen more than once but under ten times. The chain is built from TRBV9 and TRBJ1-2; TRBD1 might be the D (6 bases). The CDR3 totals 16 residues. V lost 4 bases to trimming and J lost 0 bases, with 16 bases between them. Germline V gene sequence: CDR1 SGDLS, CDR2 YYNGEE. The CDR3 reads CASSPHGGGANYGYTF. The CDR3 DNA is TGTGCCAGCAGCCCCCACGGCGGGGGCGCTAACTATGGCTACACCTTC.

V usage is TRBV5-6 and J usage is TRBJ2-2; D is uncertain. The germline V gene has CDR1 SGHDT and CDR2 YYEEEE. There are 15 residues in the CDR3. Trimming pared 0 bases from V and 4 bases from J, leaving 10 bases between. In DNA form, the CDR3 reads TGTGCCAGCAGCTTGGGTGGGCATGGCACCGGGGAGCTGTTTTTT. Amino acids: CASSLGGHGTGELFF.

This chain joins TRBV10-2 and TRBJ2-3, with D unresolved. The CDR3 is made up of 11 amino acids. The germline V gene encodes CDR1 WSHSY and CDR2 SAAADI. Trimming took off 4 bases at V and 10 bases at J, with 9 bases between the two ends. In DNA form, the CDR3 reads TGCGCCAGCAGTGGAGGTCAATCGCAGTATTTT. It is translated as CASSGGQSQYF.

This clonotype was seen at least ten times. The chain carries TRBV10-2 and TRBJ1-2, with a possible D match to TRBD1 (6 bases). The germline gives CDR1 WSHSY, CDR2 SAAADI. Trimming cost V 7 bases and J 1 base, with 13 bases left between them. The CDR3 is made up of 14 amino acids. Written as DNA, the CDR3 is TGCGCCAGCAACTCGGCAGGGGATAACTATGGCTACACCTTC. Its translation is CASNSAGDNYGYTF.

This clonotype was counted many times. The rearrangement links TRBV15 to TRBJ2-1, with 7 bases identical to TRBD2. J was trimmed by 0 bases and V by 3 bases; bases with no gene match: 5. In germline, CDR1 is LNHNV, CDR2 YYDKDF (reference sequence). The CDR3 has 16 amino acids. CDR3 DNA sequence: TGTGCCACCAGCAGCGGGGACTACAGCTCCTACAATGAGCAGTTCTTC. This translates into CATSSGDYSSYNEQFF.

This clonotype occurred a few times. The rearrangement links TRBV24-1 to TRBJ2-5; 13 bases are shared with TRBD2. This CDR3 has 15 residues. The germline V gene encodes CDR1 KGHDR and CDR2 SFDVKD. Unmatched junction bases numbered 2, after V lost 5 bases and J lost 3 bases. The CDR3 sequence is CATSGGTSGKETQYF. The CDR3 DNA is TGTGCCACCAGTGGAGGGACTAGCGGGAAAGAGACCCAGTACTTC.

The chain links TRBV11-2 to TRBJ2-1, with D possibly TRBD1 on 5 matching bases. V lost 1 base to trimming and J lost 5 bases, with 18 bases between them. Germline CDR1 SGHAT, CDR2 FQNNGV. The CDR3 is made up of 17 amino acids. CDR3 residues: CASSLVGSRQSHNEQFF. In DNA, the CDR3 is TGTGCCAGCAGCTTAGTGGGGTCAAGACAGAGCCACAATGAGCAGTTCTTC.

The rearrangement links TRBV6-5 to TRBJ2-7; D gene ambiguous. Germline assignment: CDR1 MNHEY and CDR2 SVGAGI. The CDR3 runs to 12 residues. V shed 8 bases and J shed 5 bases, with 13 bases lying between them. The CDR3 spells CASSPPQHEQYV. The DNA of the CDR3 is TGTGCCAGCTCCCCCCCCCAGCACGAGCAGTACGTC.

In this sample, this clonotype turned up many times. The chain has TRBV10-3 and TRBJ2-1; 9 positions match TRBD2. The germline V gene has CDR1 ENHRY and CDR2 SYGVKD. V trimming: 4 bases; J trimming: 3 bases; junction bases outside the gene matches: 4. This CDR3 is 15 amino acids long. The CDR3 DNA reads TGTGCCATCAGTGTGGGTAGCGGGGGCTACAATGAGCAGTTCTTC. It yields the protein CAISVGSGGYNEQFF.

The chain is built from TRBV3-1 and TRBJ1-5; D call uncertain. Germline-derived CDR1 and CDR2 are LGHDT and YNNKEL (reference sequence). This CDR3 spans 15 amino acids. V was cut by 3 bases and J by 6 bases, with 15 bases left in between. Here the CDR3 reads CASSHGAFKGQPQHF. In DNA, the CDR3 is TGTGCCAGCAGCCATGGAGCGTTTAAGGGTCAGCCCCAGCATTTT.

This clonotype was found many times. The chain links TRBV9 to TRBJ2-1, with TRBD1 identical over 10 bases. The CDR3 spans 15 residues. Germline V gene data show CDR1 as SGDLS and CDR2 as YYNGEE. With V trimmed by 4 bases and J by 9 bases, 10 bases remained unmatched. In nucleotides, the CDR3 is TGTGCCAGCAGCAGGGGGGACAGGGGTTTTGGTGAGCAGTTCTTC. This sequence encodes CASSRGDRGFGEQFF.

This clonotype was found once. The chain employs TRBV5-1 and TRBJ2-1; D is possibly TRBD1 (5 bases). The V end was cut by 0 bases, the J end by 8 bases, with 21 bases between. The CDR3 runs 17 residues. Germline values: CDR1 SGHRS, CDR2 YFSETQ. The CDR3 DNA reads as TGCGCCAGCAGCTTGGAGCAGGGCTTTCCCAATTTGGATGAGCAGTTCTTC. Residues: CASSLEQGFPNLDEQFF.

J is TRBJ2-3 and V is TRBV20-1; 10 bases are shared with TRBD2. V was clipped by 0 bases and J by 1 base; unmatched bases: 7. Germline CDR1 and CDR2: DFQATT and SNEGSKA (reference sequence). The CDR3 is 17 residues long. The CDR3 DNA is TGCAGTGCTAGAGATTCTCGGCTAGCGGGGGGCACAGATACGCAGTATTTT. It codes for CSARDSRLAGGTDTQYF.

This clonotype was counted many times. The J gene is TRBJ2-7, the V gene TRBV5-6; the match to TRBD1 covers 7 bases. V was clipped by 3 bases and J by 3 bases; unmatched bases: 6. CDR3 length equals 14 residues. From germline, CDR1 is SGHDT and CDR2 YYEEEE. The CDR3 DNA follows: TGTGCCAGCAGCTATGGACAGGACGTCTACGAGCAGTACTTC. This sequence encodes CASSYGQDVYEQYF.

This clonotype was observed at least ten times. The chain uses TRBV20-1 and TRBJ1-1; perhaps TRBD1 as D (5 bases). Germline V gives CDR1 DFQATT, CDR2 SNEGSKA (reference sequence). This CDR3 region has 13 residues. V was pared by 1 base and J by 1 base, with 7 bases between. The chain's CDR3 is CSARGDPNTEAFF. In nucleotides, the CDR3 is TGCAGTGCTAGAGGGGACCCGAACACTGAAGCTTTCTTT.

This clonotype was recorded a few times. The chain recombines TRBV5-1 with TRBJ2-5; 9 bases agree with TRBD1. The length of the CDR3 is 17 residues. The V gene end was trimmed by 2 bases and the J gene end by 3 bases; junction bases not matched to a gene: 11. The germline CDR1 and CDR2 sequences are SGHRS and YFSETQ. In DNA, the CDR3 is TGCGCCAGCAGCTTTCTGACAGGGGGGCCCGGCAAAGAGACCCAGTACTTC. Encoded protein: CASSFLTGGPGKETQYF.

This rearrangement joins TRBV7-7 to TRBJ2-2; tentative D call: TRBD2 (7 bases). CDR3 length equals 16 residues. Germline values: CDR1 SSHAT, CDR2 FNYEAQ (reference sequence). V lost 5 bases to trimming and J lost 3 bases, with 16 bases between them. CDR3 nucleotides: TGTGCCAGCAGCGTGATTGAGGGGGGGGACACCGGGGAGCTGTTTTTT. Its translation is CASSVIEGGDTGELFF. Supplemented by reference TRBV7-7 and TRBJ2-2, the full variable domain reads GAGVSQSPRYKVTKRGQDVTLRCDPISSHATLYWYQQALGQGPEFLTYFNYEAQPDKSGLPSDRFSAERPEGSISTLTIQRTEQRDSAMYRCASSVIEGGDTGELFFGEGSRLTVL.

This clonotype was detected many times. The V gene is TRBV7-2, the J gene TRBJ2-5; D gene uncertain. CDR3 length: 14 residues. Trimming pared 1 base from V and 1 base from J, leaving 7 bases between. Per germline, CDR1 SGHTA and CDR2 FQGNSA. The CDR3 DNA reads TGTGCCAGCAGCTTAGGGCTATTCCAAGAGACCCAGTACTTC. Its translation: CASSLGLFQETQYF. Full variable domain (missing parts from reference TRBV7-2 and TRBJ2-5): GAGVSQSPSNKVTEKGKDVELRCDPISGHTALYWYRQSLGQGLEFLIYFQGNSAPDKSGLPSDRFSAERTGGSVSTLTIQRTQQEDSAVYLCASSLGLFQETQYFGPGTRLLVL.